The present TCR beta chain was sequenced within a study of blood T cell repertoires in COVID-19. TCRdb's copy holds only in-frame clones and misses some; the assay was immunoSEQ multiplex PCR. In the table there are about 190,000 clones, more than 60% of which are singletons. This CDR3 is 10 amino acids long. Germline assignment: CDR1 DFQATT and CDR2 SNEGSKA (reference sequence). V lost 0 bases and J 15 bases, leaving 6 bases between the germline ends. The receptor comes from a woman aged 45-65 years with acute or convalescent COVID-19. The rearrangement joins TRBV20-1 to TRBJ1-6; a weak D match, TRBD1 (5 bases). Sequencing used peripheral blood. CDR3 loop: CSARDRDLHF. In nucleotides, the CDR3 is TGCAGTGCTAGAGACAGGGACCTCCACTTT.